Presented here are 8 T cell receptor beta chains from one specimen sequenced in a study of human T cells and chemical hapten exposure. TCRdb analysed the RACE reads with MiXCR anew, one entry per CDR3 protein. The sample holds 99,000 or so distinct CDR3 sequences, roughly 10% seen once. Time point indicated: pre-sensitization, week 0. The treatment denotes: therapeutic diphenylcyclopropenone sensitization with weekly scalp DPC. This specimen was whole blood, taken in connection with sensitization to the hapten diphenylcyclopropenone (DPC). The receptor set was obtained from a woman aged 55-70 years with alopecia areata. Some clones in this sample may be carry-over from other donors' samples.

J is TRBJ2-1 and V is TRBV4-1; 7 positions match TRBD1. The CDR3 is made up of 15 amino acids. Germline V CDR1 and CDR2: MGHRA, YSYEKL. J gave up 7 bases and V 1 base, and 7 bases lay outside the gene matches. CDR3 DNA: TGCGCCAGCAGCCAAGGGACAGGTCACGGAAATGAGCAGTTCTTC. Translating gives CASSQGTGHGNEQFF.

The chain recombines TRBV5-5 with TRBJ1-1; tentatively, D is TRBD1 (6 bases). V lost 4 bases and J lost 0, with 19 bases in between. CDR1 is SGHKS, CDR2 YYEKEE, per germline (reference sequence). This CDR3 contains 17 residues. In DNA form, the CDR3 reads TGTGCCAGCAGCAGACAGGTTTTGCATCTTATGAACACTGAAGCTTTCTTT. Encoded protein: CASSRQVLHLMNTEAFF.

This clonotype was counted a few times. The chain combines TRBV14 with TRBJ1-2, with D maybe TRBD1 (5 bases). CDR1 is SGHDN, CDR2 FVKESK, per germline. The CDR3 covers 15 residues. V was shortened by 5 bases and J by 0 bases, with 13 bases between the two germline ends. The DNA of the CDR3 is TGTGCCAGCAGCGCTACAGGCACGGCTAACTATGGCTACACCTTC. Protein sequence: CASSATGTANYGYTF.

This clonotype was detected many times. The chain employs TRBV3-1 and TRBJ2-3; D perhaps matches TRBD2 (6 bases). V was clipped by 4 bases and J by 4 bases, with 12 bases between them. Germline lookup yields CDR1 LGHDT and CDR2 YNNKEL (reference sequence). The CDR3 sequence is 14 residues long. The CDR3 DNA is TGTGCCAGCAGCCGAATACTAGCAGCAGATACGCAGTATTTT. Encoded protein: CASSRILAADTQYF.

There are many counts of this clonotype. V is TRBV11-2 and J is TRBJ2-1; TRBD1 is a possible D gene (5 bases). Germline CDR1 reads SGHAT; CDR2 reads FQNNGV. This CDR3 has 13 residues. V was cut by 5 bases and J by 5 bases, with 10 bases left in between. CDR3 nucleotide sequence: TGTGCCAGCAGCCCGGACACTCACAATGAGCAGTTCTTC. This codes for CASSPDTHNEQFF. The complete variable domain, with remaining parts taken from reference TRBV11-2 and TRBJ2-1, reads EAGVAQSPRYKIIEKRQSVAFWCNPISGHATLYWYQQILGQGPKLLIQFQNNGVVDDSQLPKDRFSAERLKGVDSTLKIQPAKLEDSAVYLCASSPDTHNEQFFGPGTRLTVL.

This clonotype came up many times. This chain links TRBV2 with TRBJ2-2; TRBD2 agrees at 10 bases. The CDR3 extends over 15 amino acids. In germline, CDR1 is SNHLY, CDR2 FYNNEI. The V segment lost 6 bases and the J segment 5 bases; nucleotides outside the gene matches: 6. CDR3 DNA sequence: TGTGCCAGCAGCCTAGCGGGGGCCCGGACCGGGGAGCTGTTTTTT. Translation gives CASSLAGARTGELFF.

This clonotype was observed a handful of times. The CDR3 reads CASSLWGSTNYGYTF. The CDR3 nucleotides are TGTGCCAGCAGTTTATGGGGGTCTACGAACTATGGCTACACCTTC. The rearrangement uses TRBV28 and TRBJ1-2; D gene ambiguous. The germline V and J ends were trimmed by 0 bases and 2 bases, with 10 bases remaining between them. This CDR3 has 15 residues. Germline CDR1 and CDR2: MDHEN and SYDVKM.

This clonotype was seen repeatedly, ten times or more. The chain employs TRBV19 and TRBJ2-2, with D unresolved. This CDR3 is 13 amino acids long. V was shortened by 3 bases and J by 6 bases, with 8 bases between the two germline ends. Germline V CDR1 and CDR2: LNHDA, SQIVND (reference sequence). The CDR3 protein is CASSISGPGELFF. DNA of the CDR3: TGTGCCAGTAGTATTTCGGGTCCCGGGGAGCTGTTTTTT.